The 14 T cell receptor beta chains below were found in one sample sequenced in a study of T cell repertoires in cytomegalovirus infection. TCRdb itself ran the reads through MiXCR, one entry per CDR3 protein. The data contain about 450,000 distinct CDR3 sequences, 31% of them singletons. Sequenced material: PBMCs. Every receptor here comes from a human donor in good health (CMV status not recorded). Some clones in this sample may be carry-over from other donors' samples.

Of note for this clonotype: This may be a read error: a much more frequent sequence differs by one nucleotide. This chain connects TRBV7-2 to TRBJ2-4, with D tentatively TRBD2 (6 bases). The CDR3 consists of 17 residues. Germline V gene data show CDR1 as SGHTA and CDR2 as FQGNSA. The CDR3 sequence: CASSLVGLSETENSQYF. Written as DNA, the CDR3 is TGTGCCAGCAGCTTAGTCGGACTAAGCGAAACCGAAAACAGTCAGTACTTC.

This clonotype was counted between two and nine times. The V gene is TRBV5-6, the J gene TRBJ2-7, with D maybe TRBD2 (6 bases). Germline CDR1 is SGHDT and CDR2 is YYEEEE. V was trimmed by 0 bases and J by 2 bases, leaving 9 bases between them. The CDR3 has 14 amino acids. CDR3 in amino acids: CASSLAGEAYEQYF. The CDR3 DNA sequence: TGTGCCAGCAGCTTGGCGGGGGAGGCCTACGAGCAGTACTTC.

The CDR3 DNA sequence: TGTGCCAGCGCTAACCGCGGGACTTTTAGCACAGATACGCAGTATTTT. Protein product: CASANRGTFSTDTQYF. The rearrangement joins TRBV7-2 to TRBJ2-3; perhaps TRBD2 as D (6 bases). Germline-derived CDR1 and CDR2 are SGHTA and FQGNSA. This CDR3 is built from 16 residues. The V end was cut by 8 bases, the J end by 0 bases, with 18 bases between.

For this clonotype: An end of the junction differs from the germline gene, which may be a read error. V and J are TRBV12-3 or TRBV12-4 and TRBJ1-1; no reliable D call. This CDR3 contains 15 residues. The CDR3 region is CASSFPLGMNTEAFF. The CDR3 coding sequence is TGTGCCAGTAGTTTCCCACTAGGAATGAACACTGAAGCTTTCTTT.

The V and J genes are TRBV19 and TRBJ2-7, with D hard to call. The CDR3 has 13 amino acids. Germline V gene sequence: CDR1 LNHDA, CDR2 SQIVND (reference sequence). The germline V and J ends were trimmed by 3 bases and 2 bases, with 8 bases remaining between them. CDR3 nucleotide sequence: TGTGCCAGTAGTATCTTCGCGACCTACGAGCAGTACTTC. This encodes CASSIFATYEQYF.

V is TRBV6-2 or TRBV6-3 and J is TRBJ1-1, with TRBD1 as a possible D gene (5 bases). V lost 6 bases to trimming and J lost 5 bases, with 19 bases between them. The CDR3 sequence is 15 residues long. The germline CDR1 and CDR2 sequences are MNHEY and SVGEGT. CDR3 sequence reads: CASRDFGGVGTEAFF. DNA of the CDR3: TGTGCCAGCAGGGACTTCGGGGGAGTGGGTACTGAAGCTTTCTTT.

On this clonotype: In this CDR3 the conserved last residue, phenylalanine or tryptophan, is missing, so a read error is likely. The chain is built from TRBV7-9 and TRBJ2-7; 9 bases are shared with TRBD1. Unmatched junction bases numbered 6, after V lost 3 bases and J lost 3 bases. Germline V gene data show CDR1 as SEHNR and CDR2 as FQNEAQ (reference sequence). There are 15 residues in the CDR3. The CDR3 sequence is CASSFGDRGGYEQYL. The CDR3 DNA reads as TGTGCCAGCAGCTTTGGAGACAGGGGGGGCTACGAGCAGTACTTA.

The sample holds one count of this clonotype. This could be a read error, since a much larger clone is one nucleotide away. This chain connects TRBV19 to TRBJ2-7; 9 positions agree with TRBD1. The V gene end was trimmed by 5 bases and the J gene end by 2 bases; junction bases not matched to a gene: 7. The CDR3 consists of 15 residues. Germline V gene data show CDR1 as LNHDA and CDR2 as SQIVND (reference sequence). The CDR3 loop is CASSPGQGSTYEQYF. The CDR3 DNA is TGTGCCAGTAGTCCCGGACAGGGGTCTACCTACGAGCAGTACTTC.

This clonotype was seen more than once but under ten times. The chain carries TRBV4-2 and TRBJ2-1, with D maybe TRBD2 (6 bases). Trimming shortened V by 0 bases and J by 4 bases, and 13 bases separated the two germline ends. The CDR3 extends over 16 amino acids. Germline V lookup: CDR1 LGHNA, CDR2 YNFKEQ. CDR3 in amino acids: CASSQDGSSAYNEQFF. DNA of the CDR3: TGTGCCAGCAGCCAAGATGGGTCTAGCGCTTACAATGAGCAGTTCTTC.

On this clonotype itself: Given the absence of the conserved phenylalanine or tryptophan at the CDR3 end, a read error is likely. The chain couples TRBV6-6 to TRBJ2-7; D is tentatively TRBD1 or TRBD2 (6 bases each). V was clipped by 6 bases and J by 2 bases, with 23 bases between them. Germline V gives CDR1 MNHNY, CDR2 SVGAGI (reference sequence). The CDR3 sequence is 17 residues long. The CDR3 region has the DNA TGTGCCAGCAGATCCGAGGGGGGCATTAACCCACCCTACGAGCAGTACTTA. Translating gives CASRSEGGINPPYEQYL.

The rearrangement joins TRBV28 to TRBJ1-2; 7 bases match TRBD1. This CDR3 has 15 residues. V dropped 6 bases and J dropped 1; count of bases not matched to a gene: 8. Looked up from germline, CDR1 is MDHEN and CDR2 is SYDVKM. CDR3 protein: CASSPGTAFNYGYTF. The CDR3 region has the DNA TGTGCCAGCAGCCCCGGGACAGCTTTTAACTATGGCTACACCTTC.

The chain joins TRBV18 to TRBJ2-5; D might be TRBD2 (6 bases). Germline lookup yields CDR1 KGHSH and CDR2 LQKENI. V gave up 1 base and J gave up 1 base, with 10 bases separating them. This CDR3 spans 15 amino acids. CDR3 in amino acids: CASSPRLDSQETQYF. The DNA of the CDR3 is TGTGCCAGCTCACCACGACTAGACTCCCAAGAGACCCAGTACTTC. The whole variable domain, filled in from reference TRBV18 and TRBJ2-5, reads NAGVMQNPRHLVRRRGQEARLRCSPMKGHSHVYWYRQLPEEGLKFMVYLQKENIIDESGMPKERFSAEFPKEGPSILRIQQVVRGDSAAYFCASSPRLDSQETQYFGPGTRLLVL.

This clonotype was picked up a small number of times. This CDR3 reads CASSYSPVRTSWIHEQYF. CDR3 sequence (DNA): TGTGCCAGCAGTTACTCCCCAGTGAGGACTAGCTGGATCCACGAGCAGTACTTC. V gene TRBV6-2 or TRBV6-3 combines with J gene TRBJ2-7; 8 bases match TRBD2. The CDR3 covers 18 residues. V shed 0 bases and J 5 bases; nucleotides not matched to a gene: 15. CDR1 and CDR2 from the germline V gene are MNHEY and SVGEGT.

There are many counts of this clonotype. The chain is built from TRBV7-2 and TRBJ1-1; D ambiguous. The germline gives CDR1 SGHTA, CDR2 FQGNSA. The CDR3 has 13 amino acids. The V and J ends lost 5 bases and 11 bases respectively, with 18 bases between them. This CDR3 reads CASSPRTVHGAFF. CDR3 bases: TGTGCCAGCAGCCCCCGAACTGTACACGGTGCTTTCTTT.